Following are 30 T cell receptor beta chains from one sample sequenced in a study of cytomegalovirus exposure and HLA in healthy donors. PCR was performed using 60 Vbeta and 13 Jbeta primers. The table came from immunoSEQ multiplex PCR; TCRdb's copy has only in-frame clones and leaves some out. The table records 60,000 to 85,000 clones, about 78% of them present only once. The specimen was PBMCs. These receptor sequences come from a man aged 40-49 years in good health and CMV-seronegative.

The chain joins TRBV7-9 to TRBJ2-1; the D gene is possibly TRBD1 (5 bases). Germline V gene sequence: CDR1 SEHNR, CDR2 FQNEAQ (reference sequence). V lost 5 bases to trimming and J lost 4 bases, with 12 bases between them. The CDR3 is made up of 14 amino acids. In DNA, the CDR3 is TGTGCCAGCAGCGGCCTTGACAGTTACAATGAGCAGTTCTTC. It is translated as CASSGLDSYNEQFF.

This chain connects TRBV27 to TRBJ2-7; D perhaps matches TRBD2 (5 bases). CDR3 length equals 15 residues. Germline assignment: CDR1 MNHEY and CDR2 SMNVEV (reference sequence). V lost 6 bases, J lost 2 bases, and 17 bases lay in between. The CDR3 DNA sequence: TGTGCCAGCAGCTTGGTTTCTAGCCTCGCCTACGAGCAGTACTTC. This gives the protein CASSLVSSLAYEQYF.

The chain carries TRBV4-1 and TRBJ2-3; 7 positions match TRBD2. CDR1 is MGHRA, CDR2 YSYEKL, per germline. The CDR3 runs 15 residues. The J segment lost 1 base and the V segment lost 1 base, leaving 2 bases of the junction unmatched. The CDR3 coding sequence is TGCGCCAGCAGCCAAGGGCTAGCGGGCACAGATACGCAGTATTTT. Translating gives CASSQGLAGTDTQYF.

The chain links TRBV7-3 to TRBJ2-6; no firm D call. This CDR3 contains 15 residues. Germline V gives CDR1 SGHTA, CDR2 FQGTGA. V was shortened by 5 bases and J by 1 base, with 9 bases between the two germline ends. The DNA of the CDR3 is TGTGCCAGCAGCCCTGAGGCGTCTGGGGCCAACGTCCTGACTTTC. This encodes CASSPEASGANVLTF.

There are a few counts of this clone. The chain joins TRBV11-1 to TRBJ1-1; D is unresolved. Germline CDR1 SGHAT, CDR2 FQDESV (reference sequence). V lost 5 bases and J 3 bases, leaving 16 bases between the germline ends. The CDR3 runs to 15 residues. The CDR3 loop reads CASSPLGEAHTEAFF. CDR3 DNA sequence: TGTGCCAGCAGCCCCCTCGGAGAGGCCCACACTGAAGCTTTCTTT.

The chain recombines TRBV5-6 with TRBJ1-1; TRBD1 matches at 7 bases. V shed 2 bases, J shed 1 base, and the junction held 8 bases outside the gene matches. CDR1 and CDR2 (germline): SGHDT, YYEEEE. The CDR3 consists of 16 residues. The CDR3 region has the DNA TGTGCCAGCAGCTTCCGACAGGGCCAGACGAACACTGAAGCTTTCTTT. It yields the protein CASSFRQGQTNTEAFF.

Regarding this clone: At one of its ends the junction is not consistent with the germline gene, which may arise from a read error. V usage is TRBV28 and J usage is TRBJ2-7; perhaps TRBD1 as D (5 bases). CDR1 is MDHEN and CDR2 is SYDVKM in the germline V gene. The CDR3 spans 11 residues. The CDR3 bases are TGTGCCAGCAGTACCCTGACAGCAGATGACTTC. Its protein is CASSTLTADDF.

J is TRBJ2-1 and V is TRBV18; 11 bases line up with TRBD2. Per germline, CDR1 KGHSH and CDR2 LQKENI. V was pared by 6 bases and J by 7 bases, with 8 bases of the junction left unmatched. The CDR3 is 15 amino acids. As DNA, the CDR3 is TGTGCCAGCTCCTCCGGGACTAGCGGAGAGAATGAGCAGTTCTTC. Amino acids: CASSSGTSGENEQFF. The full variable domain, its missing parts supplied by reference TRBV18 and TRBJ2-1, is NAGVMQNPRHLVRRRGQEARLRCSPMKGHSHVYWYRQLPEEGLKFMVYLQKENIIDESGMPKERFSAEFPKEGPSILRIQQVVRGDSAAYFCASSSGTSGENEQFFGPGTRLTVL.

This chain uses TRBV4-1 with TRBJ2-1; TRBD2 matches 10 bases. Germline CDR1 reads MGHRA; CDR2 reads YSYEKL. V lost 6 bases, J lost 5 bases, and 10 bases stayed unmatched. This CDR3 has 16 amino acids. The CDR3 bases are TGCGCCAGCAGTCCTTCCTCTAGCGGGAGCGACAATGAGCAGTTCTTC. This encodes CASSPSSSGSDNEQFF.

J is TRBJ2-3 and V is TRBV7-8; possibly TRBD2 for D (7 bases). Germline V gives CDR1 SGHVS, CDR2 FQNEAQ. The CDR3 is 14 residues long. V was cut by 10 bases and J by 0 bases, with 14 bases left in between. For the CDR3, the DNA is TGTGCCACCAAAGGGGGGGGAAGCACAGATACGCAGTATTTT. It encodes CATKGGGSTDTQYF.

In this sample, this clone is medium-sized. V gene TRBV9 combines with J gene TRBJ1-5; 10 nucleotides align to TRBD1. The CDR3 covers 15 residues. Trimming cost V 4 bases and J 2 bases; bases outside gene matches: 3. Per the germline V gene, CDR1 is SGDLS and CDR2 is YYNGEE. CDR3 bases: TGTGCCAGCAGCCCAGGACAGGGGGGCAATCAGCCCCAGCATTTT. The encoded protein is CASSPGQGGNQPQHF.

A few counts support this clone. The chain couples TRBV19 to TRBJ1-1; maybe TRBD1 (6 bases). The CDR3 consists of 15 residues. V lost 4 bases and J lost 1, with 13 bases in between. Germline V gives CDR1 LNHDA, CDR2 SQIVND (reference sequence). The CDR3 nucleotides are TGTGCCAGTAGTAGACGGGACATCGCGAACACTGAAGCTTTCTTT. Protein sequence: CASSRRDIANTEAFF. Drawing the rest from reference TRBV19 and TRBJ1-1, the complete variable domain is DGGITQSPKYLFRKEGQNVTLSCEQNLNHDAMYWYRQDPGQGLRLIYYSQIVNDFQKGDIAEGYSVSREKKESFPLTVTSAQKNPTAFYLCASSRRDIANTEAFFGQGTRLTVV.

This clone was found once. DNA of the CDR3: TGCGCCAGCAGCTTGGCCGGGCGGGAGAGTGACGAGCAGTACTTC. Translation gives CASSLAGRESDEQYF. The chain carries TRBV5-1 and TRBJ2-7; 7 bases line up with TRBD2. CDR1 and CDR2 (germline): SGHRS, YFSETQ. The CDR3 is 15 residues long. V gave up 0 bases and J gave up 5 bases; unmatched junction bases: 8.

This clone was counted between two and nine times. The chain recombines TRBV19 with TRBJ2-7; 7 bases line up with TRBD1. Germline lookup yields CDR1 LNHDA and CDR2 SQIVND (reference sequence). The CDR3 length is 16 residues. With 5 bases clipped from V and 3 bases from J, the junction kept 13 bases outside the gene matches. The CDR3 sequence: CASSRSEGAKNYEQYF. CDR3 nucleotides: TGTGCCAGTAGTCGCTCCGAGGGGGCAAAGAACTACGAGCAGTACTTC.

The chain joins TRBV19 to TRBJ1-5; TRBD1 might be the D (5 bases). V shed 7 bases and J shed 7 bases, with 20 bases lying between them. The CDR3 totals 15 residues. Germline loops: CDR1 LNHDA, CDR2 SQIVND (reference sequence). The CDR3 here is CASMPWGRVGQPQHF. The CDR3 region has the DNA TGTGCCAGTATGCCCTGGGGCAGGGTAGGGCAGCCCCAGCATTTT.

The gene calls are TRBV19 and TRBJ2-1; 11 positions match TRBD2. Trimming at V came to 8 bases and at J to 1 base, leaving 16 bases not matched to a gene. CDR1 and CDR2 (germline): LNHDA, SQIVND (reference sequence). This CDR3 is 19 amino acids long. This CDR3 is CASFLLAGELLGSYNEQFF. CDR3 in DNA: TGTGCCAGTTTCCTACTAGCGGGAGAGTTACTGGGGTCCTACAATGAGCAGTTCTTC.

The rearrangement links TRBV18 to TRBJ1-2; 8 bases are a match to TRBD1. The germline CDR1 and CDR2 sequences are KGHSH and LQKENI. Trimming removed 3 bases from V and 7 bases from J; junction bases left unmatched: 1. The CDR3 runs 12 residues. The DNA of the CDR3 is TGTGCCAGCTCACCCGACAGGGGTGGCTACACCTTC. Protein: CASSPDRGGYTF.

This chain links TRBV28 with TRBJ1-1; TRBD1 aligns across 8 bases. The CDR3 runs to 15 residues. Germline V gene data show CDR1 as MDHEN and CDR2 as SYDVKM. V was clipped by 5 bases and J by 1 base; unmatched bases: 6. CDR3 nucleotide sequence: TGTGCCAGCAGTACGAGGACAGGGACGAACACTGAAGCTTTCTTT. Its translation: CASSTRTGTNTEAFF. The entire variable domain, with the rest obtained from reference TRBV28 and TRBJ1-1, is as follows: DVKVTQSSRYLVKRTGEKVFLECVQDMDHENMFWYRQDPGLGLRLIYFSYDVKMKEKGDIPEGYSVSREKKERFSLILESASTNQTSMYLCASSTRTGTNTEAFFGQGTRLTVV.

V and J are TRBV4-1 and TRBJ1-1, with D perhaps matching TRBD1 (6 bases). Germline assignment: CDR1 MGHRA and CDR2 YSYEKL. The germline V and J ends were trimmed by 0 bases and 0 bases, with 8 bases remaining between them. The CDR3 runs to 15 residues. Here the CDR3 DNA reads TGCGCCAGCAGCCAAGAAGGGGGTCTGAACACTGAAGCTTTCTTT. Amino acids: CASSQEGGLNTEAFF.

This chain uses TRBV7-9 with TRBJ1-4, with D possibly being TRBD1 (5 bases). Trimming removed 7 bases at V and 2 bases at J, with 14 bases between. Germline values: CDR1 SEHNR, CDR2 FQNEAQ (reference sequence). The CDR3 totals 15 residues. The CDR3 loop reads CASKPGPSTNEKLFF. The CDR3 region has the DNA TGTGCCAGCAAGCCAGGGCCAAGCACTAATGAAAAACTGTTTTTT. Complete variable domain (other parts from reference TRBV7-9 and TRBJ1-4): DTGVSQNPRHKITKRGQNVTFRCDPISEHNRLYWYRQTLGQGPEFLTYFQNEAQLEKSRLLSDRFSAERPKGSFSTLEIQRTEQGDSAMYLCASKPGPSTNEKLFFGSGTQLSVL.

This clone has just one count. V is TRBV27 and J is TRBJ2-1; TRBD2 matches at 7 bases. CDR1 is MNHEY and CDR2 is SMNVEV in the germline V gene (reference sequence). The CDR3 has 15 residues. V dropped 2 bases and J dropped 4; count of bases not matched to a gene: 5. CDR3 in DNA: TGTGCCAGCAGTTTAGGACTAGGGCCTTACAATGAGCAGTTCTTC. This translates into CASSLGLGPYNEQFF.

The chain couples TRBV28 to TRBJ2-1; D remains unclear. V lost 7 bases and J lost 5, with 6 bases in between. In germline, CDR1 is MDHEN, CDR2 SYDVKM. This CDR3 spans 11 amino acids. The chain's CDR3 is CASTANNEQFF. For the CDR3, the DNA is TGTGCCAGCACCGCTAACAATGAGCAGTTCTTC.

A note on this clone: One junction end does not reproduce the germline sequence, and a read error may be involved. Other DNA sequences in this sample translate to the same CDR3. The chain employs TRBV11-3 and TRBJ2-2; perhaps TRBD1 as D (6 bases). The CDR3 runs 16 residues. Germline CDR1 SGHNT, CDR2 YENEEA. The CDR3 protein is CASSLEQGGYTGELFF. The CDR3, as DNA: TGTGCCAGTAGCTTAGAACAGGGCGGGTACACCGGGGAGCTGTTTTTT.

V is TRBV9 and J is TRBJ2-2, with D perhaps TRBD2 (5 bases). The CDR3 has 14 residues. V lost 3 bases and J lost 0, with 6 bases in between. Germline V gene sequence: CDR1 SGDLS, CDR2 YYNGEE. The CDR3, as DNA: TGTGCCAGCAGCGGGAGGTCGAACACCGGGGAGCTGTTTTTT. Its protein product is CASSGRSNTGELFF.

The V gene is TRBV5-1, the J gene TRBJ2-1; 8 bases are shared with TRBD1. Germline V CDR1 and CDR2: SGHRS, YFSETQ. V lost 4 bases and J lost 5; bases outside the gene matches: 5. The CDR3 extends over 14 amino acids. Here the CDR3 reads CASSLGQGNNEQFF. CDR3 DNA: TGCGCCAGCAGCCTCGGACAGGGTAACAATGAGCAGTTCTTC.

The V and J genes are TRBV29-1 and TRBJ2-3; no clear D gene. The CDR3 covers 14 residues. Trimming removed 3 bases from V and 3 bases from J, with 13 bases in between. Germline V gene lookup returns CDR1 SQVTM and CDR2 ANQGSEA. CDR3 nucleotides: TGCAGCGTTGATTTCTCCTTTCGTACAGATACGCAGTATTTT. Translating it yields CSVDFSFRTDTQYF.

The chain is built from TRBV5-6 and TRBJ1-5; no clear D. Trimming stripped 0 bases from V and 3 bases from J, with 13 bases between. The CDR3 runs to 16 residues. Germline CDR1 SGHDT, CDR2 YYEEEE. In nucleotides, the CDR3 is TGTGCCAGCAGCTTGGGGCCGGGCGGGCTCAATCAGCCCCAGCATTTT. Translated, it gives CASSLGPGGLNQPQHF.

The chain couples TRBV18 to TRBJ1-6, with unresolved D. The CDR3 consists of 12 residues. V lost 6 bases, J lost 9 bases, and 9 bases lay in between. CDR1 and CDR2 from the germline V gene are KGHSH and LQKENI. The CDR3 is CASSPRGSPLHF. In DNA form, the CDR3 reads TGTGCCAGCTCCCCCCGGGGTTCACCCCTCCACTTT. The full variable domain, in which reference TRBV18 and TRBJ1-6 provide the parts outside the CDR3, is NAGVMQNPRHLVRRRGQEARLRCSPMKGHSHVYWYRQLPEEGLKFMVYLQKENIIDESGMPKERFSAEFPKEGPSILRIQQVVRGDSAAYFCASSPRGSPLHFGNGTRLTVT.

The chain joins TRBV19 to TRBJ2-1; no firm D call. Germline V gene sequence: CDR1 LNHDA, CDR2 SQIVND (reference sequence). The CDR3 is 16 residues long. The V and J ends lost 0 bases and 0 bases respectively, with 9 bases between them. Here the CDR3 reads CASSIDERNSYNEQFF. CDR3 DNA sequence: TGTGCCAGTAGTATAGACGAGAGAAACTCCTACAATGAGCAGTTCTTC.

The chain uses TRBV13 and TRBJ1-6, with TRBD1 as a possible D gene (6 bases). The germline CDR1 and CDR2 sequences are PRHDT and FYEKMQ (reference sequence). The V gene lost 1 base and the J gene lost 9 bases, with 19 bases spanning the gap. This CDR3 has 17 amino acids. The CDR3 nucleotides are TGTGCCAGCAGCTTAGCCGCTAGGGGGTGGGGTGCTTCACCCCTCCACTTT. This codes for CASSLAARGWGASPLHF.